This T cell receptor beta chain emerged from a study of OX40 agonist ivuxolimab in advanced cancers. Background for the entire study: The costimulatory receptor OX40 (CD134) was targeted by ivuxolimab, a fully human IgG2 agonistic monoclonal antibody. Intravenous ivuxolimab was administered to patients every 2 weeks at six dose levels: 0.01, 0.1, 0.3, 1.5, 3 and 10 mg/kg. Of the approximately 54 dose-escalation patients, hepatocellular carcinoma was present in about 20, melanoma in roughly 15, renal cell carcinoma in 9 and head and neck cancer in 9. In the dose-escalation cohort, 82.7% of patients were male, and the mean age was approximately 64 years, with a range of roughly 20 to 80. Patients were allowed to have had prior anti-PD-1, anti-PD-L1 or anti-CTLA-4 therapy, and 40% of the dose-escalation patients had previously received checkpoint inhibitors. Partial responses were achieved by three dose-escalation patients, of whom one had hepatocellular carcinoma and two had cutaneous melanoma. Peripheral TCRbeta sequencing was intended to test whether TCR sequence diversity was altered and clonal T-cell expansion was caused by ivuxolimab. The paper covers the monotherapy dose-escalation part of the phase I ivuxolimab trial, which included N of about 50 patients.

The junction shows trimming of 7 bases on V and 0 bases on J, plus 13 bases between the germline ends. The CDR3 measures 14 amino acids from cysteine to phenylalanine. The read is trimmed to its CDR3 DNA, 42 bases read in frame from base 1. In the germline V gene (reference sequence), CDR1 corresponds to LNHDA and CDR2 to SQIVND. Patients with a history of autoimmune disease or receiving systemic immunosuppression were excluded from the trial. Peripheral blood for TCR sequencing was drawn from every dose cohort at baseline, at cycle 4 day 1 and at cycle 7 day 1. The samples were drawn from a first-in-human, open-label, multicenter phase I dose-escalation trial of ivuxolimab. The trial enrolled adults with locally advanced or metastatic head and neck squamous cell, hepatocellular, melanoma or renal cell carcinoma. Before TCR sequencing, CD4+ and CD8+ T cells were separately sorted from peripheral blood.

Concerning this clone itself: Its cognate antigen has yet to be identified. No base qualities exist here, and no much larger clone lies one base off it.

For sequencing of the TCRbeta CDR3 region, genomic DNA was extracted from the sorted cells. The immunoSEQ Assay was used to sequence the TCRbeta CDR3 regions. This is the immuneACCESS table as TCRdb keeps it, with only in-frame sequences that have V and J called. A part of the clones is gone; compared with another copy, unresolved V genes explain less than half, and the rest is unexplained. This sample has under 90,000 clones in its table, and 85% to 90% of those were observed once. Together, the top ten hold around 0.95% of the sample. General conclusions and limits of the study: At doses of 0.1 to 3.0 mg/kg, clonal expansion of both CD4+ and CD8+ blood T cells was observed from baseline to week 6. In the 0.1-3.0 mg/kg groups, partial responders were among the patients with the lowest normalized peripheral clonal expansion, particularly in CD8+ T cells. Low levels of normalized T-cell clonal expansion were also seen in some nonresponding patients. After ivuxolimab, expanded clones were on average more numerous among CD8+ T cells than among CD4+ T cells. Antigen specificity was not determined for the clonally expanded peripheral T cells.

The material sequenced was CD4+ or CD8+ T cells sorted from blood, taken in a trial of the OX40 agonist ivuxolimab. The source of this sequence is an adult with an advanced solid tumor such as melanoma, head and neck, liver or kidney cancer. This chain is built from TRBV19 and TRBJ2-7; the D gene is perhaps TRBD1 or TRBD2, as each covers 5 bases. The CDR3 reads as follows: CASKRDGASYEQYF. The nucleotides read TGTGCCAGTAAAAGGGACGGAGCCTCCTACGAGCAGTACTTC.